The present T cell receptor (beta chain) was sequenced within a study of CD8 T cells in Susac syndrome. In its sample, this clonotype was seen a few times. Reverse transcription used about 0.45 to 1 ug RNA and random hexamers. A multiplex approach, immunoSEQ multiplex PCR, amplified TCR beta CDR3 across 54 Vbeta and 13 Jbeta. TCRdb re-derived calls from the immunoSEQ multiplex PCR reads in MiXCR, one entry per CDR3 protein. This table holds about 250,000 distinct CDR3 sequences, around 95% found once. Sequencing of TCR beta was undertaken in CD8+ and CD4+ T cells derived from blood. The multiple sclerosis controls were treatment-naive patients affected by stable or active relapsing-remitting disease. TEMRA cells were FACS-enriched, and CD8+ and CD4+ T cells were isolated negatively. Trimming stripped 6 bases from V and 4 bases from J, with 16 bases between. The CDR3 has 15 amino acids. The germline CDR1 and CDR2 sequences are MNHEY and SVGAGI.

Sequencing was performed on CD4+ T cells from PBMCs. The chain has TRBV6-5 and TRBJ1-5, with TRBD1 as a possible D gene (6 bases). The clonotype comes from a human donor with multiple sclerosis. In DNA, the CDR3 is TGTGCCAGCAGATCGTCCGGACAGAGAAATCAGCCCCAGCATTTT. Its translation: CASRSSGQRNQPQHF.